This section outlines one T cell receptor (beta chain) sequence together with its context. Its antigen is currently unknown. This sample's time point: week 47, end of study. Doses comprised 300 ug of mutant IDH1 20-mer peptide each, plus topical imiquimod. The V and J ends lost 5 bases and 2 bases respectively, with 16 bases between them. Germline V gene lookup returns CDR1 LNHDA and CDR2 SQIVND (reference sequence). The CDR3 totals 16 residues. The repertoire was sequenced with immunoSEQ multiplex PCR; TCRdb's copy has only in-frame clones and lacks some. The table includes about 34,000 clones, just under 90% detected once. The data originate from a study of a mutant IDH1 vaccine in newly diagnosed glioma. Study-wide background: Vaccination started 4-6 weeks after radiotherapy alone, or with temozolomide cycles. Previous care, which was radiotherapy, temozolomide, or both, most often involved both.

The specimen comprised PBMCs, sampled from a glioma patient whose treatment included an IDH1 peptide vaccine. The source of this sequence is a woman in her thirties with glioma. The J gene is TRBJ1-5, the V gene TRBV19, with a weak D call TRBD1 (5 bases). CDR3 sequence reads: CASSAQRGARNQPQHF. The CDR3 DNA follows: TGTGCCAGTAGTGCCCAAAGGGGAGCTCGCAATCAGCCCCAGCATTTT.